These T cell receptor beta chains were read from a single sample in a study of blood T cell repertoires in COVID-19. Profiled with immunoSEQ multiplex PCR; TCRdb holds only in-frame clones, not every one. The sample contains about 74,000 clones, 70% to 90% of which appear only once. Input material: peripheral blood. The receptors come from a man between 65 and 80 years old with active or convalescent COVID-19. Each CDR3 is given with its conserved first and last residue. Each record gives: V gene, clone size, D gene, J gene, CDR3 protein, CDR3 DNA. A D gene is named only where the DNA matches it firmly. Not every row has a clone size; where given, it reads once, few, many or a size class.

v_gene: TRBV30; abundance: NA; d_gene: TRBD1; j_gene: TRBJ1-5; CDR3aa: CAWSPGQGANQPQHF; CDR3nt: TGTGCCTGGAGTCCGGGACAGGGGGCGAATCAGCCCCAGCATTTT
v_gene: TRBV12-3/TRBV12-4; abundance: NA; d_gene: NA; j_gene: TRBJ1-3; CDR3aa: CASSLQNTIYF; CDR3nt: TGTGCCAGCAGCTTACAAAACACCATATATTTT
v_gene: TRBV6-1; abundance: NA; d_gene: NA; j_gene: TRBJ1-5; CDR3aa: CASSEAGRVQPQHF; CDR3nt: TGTGCCAGCAGTGAAGCGGGCAGGGTTCAGCCCCAGCATTTT
v_gene: TRBV2; abundance: NA; d_gene: TRBD2; j_gene: TRBJ2-1; CDR3aa: CASSEGRLAGGWQFF; CDR3nt: TGTGCCAGCAGTGAAGGGAGGCTAGCGGGAGGCTGGCAGTTCTTC
v_gene: TRBV7-8; abundance: NA; d_gene: TRBD1; j_gene: TRBJ2-5; CDR3aa: CASSPGQGVETQYF; CDR3nt: TGTGCCAGCAGCCCCGGACAGGGAGTCGAGACCCAGTACTTC
v_gene: TRBV3-1/TRBV3-2; abundance: NA; d_gene: NA; j_gene: TRBJ2-1; CDR3aa: CASSQRLGLNYNEQFF; CDR3nt: TGTGCCAGCAGCCAAAGATTGGGACTCAACTACAATGAGCAGTTCTTC
v_gene: TRBV7-9; abundance: once; d_gene: NA; j_gene: TRBJ1-4; CDR3aa: CASSPGGVNEKLFF; CDR3nt: TGTGCCAGCAGCCCGGGAGGTGTTAATGAAAAACTGTTTTTT
v_gene: TRBV28; abundance: few; d_gene: NA; j_gene: TRBJ1-2; CDR3aa: CASSFPGENYGYTF; CDR3nt: TGTGCCAGCAGTTTCCCCGGGGAGAACTATGGCTACACCTTC
v_gene: TRBV27; abundance: NA; d_gene: NA; j_gene: TRBJ2-3; CDR3aa: CASSSLADTQYF; CDR3nt: TGTGCCAGCAGTTCCCTAGCAGATACGCAGTATTTT
v_gene: TRBV19; abundance: NA; d_gene: TRBD2; j_gene: TRBJ2-1; CDR3aa: CASSIPPTSGDSYNEQFF; CDR3nt: TGTGCCAGTAGTATACCCCCTACTAGCGGGGATTCCTACAATGAGCAGTTCTTC
v_gene: TRBV11-2; abundance: NA; d_gene: NA; j_gene: TRBJ2-7; CDR3aa: CASSLVPGLYEQYF; CDR3nt: TGTGCCAGCAGCTTAGTACCAGGCCTCTACGAGCAGTACTTC
v_gene: TRBV11-2; abundance: NA; d_gene: TRBD1; j_gene: TRBJ1-2; CDR3aa: CASSLATGGWLPYGYTF; CDR3nt: TGTGCCAGCAGCTTAGCCACAGGGGGCTGGCTCCCTTATGGCTACACCTTC
v_gene: TRBV7-2; abundance: once; d_gene: NA; j_gene: TRBJ1-2; CDR3aa: CASSLARRAHWAF; CDR3nt: TGTGCCAGCAGCTTAGCTCGCAGGGCTCACTGGGCCTTC
v_gene: TRBV19; abundance: NA; d_gene: NA; j_gene: TRBJ1-1; CDR3aa: CASSTIPGTEAFF; CDR3nt: TGTGCCAGTAGTACCATCCCCGGGACTGAAGCTTTCTTT
v_gene: TRBV30; abundance: NA; d_gene: NA; j_gene: TRBJ2-5; CDR3aa: CAWIRSETQYF; CDR3nt: TGTGCCTGGATCCGTTCTGAGACCCAGTACTTC
v_gene: TRBV28; abundance: NA; d_gene: TRBD2; j_gene: TRBJ2-1; CDR3aa: CASSPGTINEQFF; CDR3nt: TGTGCCAGCAGTCCCGGGACTATCAATGAGCAGTTCTTC
v_gene: TRBV2; abundance: NA; d_gene: TRBD1; j_gene: TRBJ1-1; CDR3aa: CASSGQGGTEAFF; CDR3nt: TGTGCCAGCAGTGGACAGGGGGGCACTGAAGCTTTCTTT
v_gene: TRBV21-1; abundance: NA; d_gene: NA; j_gene: TRBJ2-3; CDR3aa: CASSKDGPGQASTDTQYF; CDR3nt: TGTGCCAGCAGCAAAGACGGTCCGGGACAGGCTAGCACAGATACGCAGTATTTT
v_gene: TRBV2; abundance: NA; d_gene: NA; j_gene: TRBJ2-1; CDR3aa: CASKFIGGNEQFF; CDR3nt: TGTGCCAGCAAATTTATAGGAGGCAATGAGCAGTTCTTC
v_gene: TRBV19; abundance: few; d_gene: NA; j_gene: TRBJ1-2; CDR3aa: CASQQVSDGYTF; CDR3nt: TGTGCCAGCCAACAGGTTTCCGATGGCTACACCTTC
v_gene: TRBV28; abundance: NA; d_gene: NA; j_gene: TRBJ1-6; CDR3aa: CASCNLRGPLHF; CDR3nt: TGTGCCAGCTGTAATCTCCGAGGGCCCCTCCACTTT
v_gene: TRBV14; abundance: NA; d_gene: NA; j_gene: TRBJ1-4; CDR3aa: CASSLGGGSHEKLFF; CDR3nt: TGTGCCAGCAGCCTCGGTGGCGGGAGCCATGAAAAACTGTTTTTT
v_gene: TRBV28; abundance: NA; d_gene: NA; j_gene: TRBJ2-1; CDR3aa: CASSSASIHNEQFF; CDR3nt: TGTGCCAGCAGTTCCGCTAGTATCCACAATGAGCAGTTCTTC
v_gene: TRBV4-1; abundance: NA; d_gene: NA; j_gene: TRBJ1-4; CDR3aa: CASSHTGGLDEKLFF; CDR3nt: TGCGCCAGCAGCCATACCGGCGGGCTGGATGAAAAACTGTTTTTT
v_gene: TRBV7-2; abundance: NA; d_gene: NA; j_gene: TRBJ2-7; CDR3aa: CASSLAGRSYEQYF; CDR3nt: TGTGCCAGCAGCCTGGCGGGCCGCTCCTACGAGCAGTACTTC
v_gene: TRBV7-9; abundance: NA; d_gene: NA; j_gene: TRBJ1-4; CDR3aa: CASSLGSGLNEKLFF; CDR3nt: TGTGCCAGCAGCTTAGGTTCCGGGTTAAATGAAAAACTGTTTTTT
v_gene: TRBV15; abundance: NA; d_gene: TRBD1; j_gene: TRBJ1-5; CDR3aa: CATREPGQGRYQPQHF; CDR3nt: TGTGCCACCAGGGAGCCAGGACAGGGGAGATATCAGCCCCAGCATTTT
v_gene: TRBV30; abundance: once; d_gene: TRBD1; j_gene: TRBJ1-1; CDR3aa: CAWRRDRGTGRKAFF; CDR3nt: TGTGCCTGGAGACGGGACAGGGGGACGGGGAGGAAAGCTTTCTTT
v_gene: TRBV2; abundance: NA; d_gene: NA; j_gene: TRBJ2-5; CDR3aa: CASSRGGFGETQYF; CDR3nt: TGTGCCAGCAGTAGAGGGGGATTTGGAGAGACCCAGTACTTC
v_gene: TRBV5-1; abundance: NA; d_gene: NA; j_gene: TRBJ1-4; CDR3aa: CASSLVTAGDEKLFF; CDR3nt: TGCGCCAGCAGCTTGGTTACGGCAGGGGATGAAAAACTGTTTTTT
v_gene: TRBV4-2; abundance: NA; d_gene: TRBD2; j_gene: TRBJ2-7; CDR3aa: CASSPTSGSGYEQYF; CDR3nt: TGTGCCAGCAGCCCGACTAGCGGGAGCGGGTACGAGCAGTACTTC
v_gene: TRBV5-1; abundance: NA; d_gene: NA; j_gene: TRBJ2-5; CDR3aa: CASSRDFQETQYF; CDR3nt: TGCGCCAGCAGCAGGGACTTCCAAGAGACCCAGTACTTC
v_gene: TRBV19; abundance: NA; d_gene: NA; j_gene: TRBJ2-7; CDR3aa: CASSTSTPGEQYF; CDR3nt: TGTGCCAGTAGTACTTCTACCCCGGGCGAGCAGTACTTC
v_gene: TRBV28; abundance: NA; d_gene: NA; j_gene: TRBJ2-1; CDR3aa: CASGRTASYNEQFF; CDR3nt: TGTGCCAGCGGTCGGACTGCCTCCTACAATGAGCAGTTCTTC
v_gene: TRBV5-1; abundance: NA; d_gene: TRBD2; j_gene: TRBJ2-3; CDR3aa: CASSPGTSASTDTQYF; CDR3nt: TGCGCCAGCAGCCCGGGGACTAGCGCTAGCACAGATACGCAGTATTTT
v_gene: TRBV5-1; abundance: NA; d_gene: TRBD1; j_gene: TRBJ1-1; CDR3aa: CASSRGEDRGGTEAFF; CDR3nt: TGCGCCAGCAGCAGGGGGGAGGACAGGGGAGGCACTGAAGCTTTCTTT
v_gene: TRBV2; abundance: few; d_gene: NA; j_gene: TRBJ2-7; CDR3aa: CASSDSRSGQYF; CDR3nt: TGTGCCAGCAGTGATTCCCGGTCGGGGCAGTACTTC
v_gene: TRBV7-9; abundance: few; d_gene: NA; j_gene: TRBJ2-1; CDR3aa: CASSSGLYNEQFF; CDR3nt: TGTGCCAGCAGCTCGGGACTTTACAATGAGCAGTTCTTC
v_gene: TRBV6-1; abundance: NA; d_gene: TRBD1; j_gene: TRBJ1-5; CDR3aa: CASSERRPGGHQPQHF; CDR3nt: TGTGCCAGCAGTGAAAGACGTCCAGGGGGTCATCAGCCCCAGCATTTT
v_gene: TRBV4-1; abundance: few; d_gene: TRBD1; j_gene: TRBJ1-3; CDR3aa: CASSQEGQGLGNTIYF; CDR3nt: TGCGCCAGCAGCCAAGAAGGACAGGGATTAGGAAACACCATATATTTT
v_gene: TRBV5-1; abundance: NA; d_gene: NA; j_gene: TRBJ1-2; CDR3aa: CASSLDRSFFSGYTF; CDR3nt: TGCGCCAGCAGCTTGGACAGATCCTTCTTTTCCGGCTACACCTTC
v_gene: TRBV30; abundance: NA; d_gene: TRBD1; j_gene: TRBJ1-1; CDR3aa: CAWRTGRSTEAFF; CDR3nt: TGTGCCTGGAGGACAGGGAGGTCCACTGAAGCTTTCTTT
v_gene: TRBV11-2; abundance: NA; d_gene: NA; j_gene: TRBJ2-3; CDR3aa: CASSLPTGVSVGYF; CDR3nt: TGTGCCAGCAGCTTGCCCACCGGGGTATCGGTAGGGTATTTT
v_gene: TRBV6-5; abundance: NA; d_gene: TRBD2; j_gene: TRBJ2-7; CDR3aa: CASSFSGSTYEQYF; CDR3nt: TGTGCCAGCAGTTTTAGCGGGAGTACTTACGAGCAGTACTTC
v_gene: TRBV5-1; abundance: NA; d_gene: TRBD2; j_gene: TRBJ2-1; CDR3aa: CASSPVRLAVSSGNEQFF; CDR3nt: TGCGCCAGCAGCCCGGTTCGACTAGCGGTTTCCTCGGGCAATGAGCAGTTCTTC
v_gene: TRBV9; abundance: NA; d_gene: TRBD1; j_gene: TRBJ2-7; CDR3aa: CASSVTGKDEQYF; CDR3nt: TGTGCCAGCAGCGTGACAGGGAAGGACGAGCAGTACTTC
v_gene: TRBV19; abundance: NA; d_gene: TRBD2; j_gene: TRBJ2-1; CDR3aa: CASSGLAGVYNEQFF; CDR3nt: TGTGCCAGTAGTGGACTAGCGGGAGTCTACAATGAGCAGTTCTTC
v_gene: TRBV2; abundance: NA; d_gene: TRBD1; j_gene: TRBJ1-4; CDR3aa: CASRADRGLSEKLFF; CDR3nt: TGTGCCAGCAGGGCCGACAGGGGGCTTTCCGAAAAACTGTTTTTT
v_gene: TRBV4-1; abundance: NA; d_gene: TRBD1; j_gene: TRBJ1-6; CDR3aa: CASSREGQGRSPLHF; CDR3nt: TGCGCCAGCAGCCGAGAAGGACAGGGGCGTTCACCCCTCCACTTT
v_gene: TRBV6-1; abundance: NA; d_gene: TRBD1; j_gene: TRBJ2-1; CDR3aa: CASSEGTGSYNEQFF; CDR3nt: TGTGCCAGCAGTGAAGGGACAGGGTCCTACAATGAGCAGTTCTTC
v_gene: TRBV5-1; abundance: NA; d_gene: TRBD2; j_gene: TRBJ2-7; CDR3aa: CASSLEGLTAGGPISFYEQYF; CDR3nt: TGCGCCAGCAGCTTGGAAGGTCTGACGGCGGGAGGGCCGATTTCATTCTACGAGCAGTACTTC